The 13 T cell receptor beta chains below were found in one sample sequenced in a study of human T cells and chemical hapten exposure. MiXCR, run by TCRdb on the RACE reads, gives a single entry per CDR3 protein. The sample lists fewer than 130,000 distinct CDR3 sequences, 11% occurring once. Time point meaning: patch test 1, 2 weeks after DPC sensitization. Treatment defined: therapeutic diphenylcyclopropenone sensitization with weekly scalp DPC. The sample here was whole blood, taken in connection with sensitization to the hapten diphenylcyclopropenone (DPC). Every receptor here comes from a woman between 40 and 55 years old with alopecia areata. Some clones in this sample may be carry-over from other donors' samples.

The chain is built from TRBV3-1 and TRBJ2-3, with a weak D call TRBD1 (6 bases). This CDR3 has 15 amino acids. Trimming pared 0 bases from V and 4 bases from J, leaving 11 bases between. The germline gives CDR1 LGHDT, CDR2 YNNKEL (reference sequence). The CDR3 protein is CASSQDYRDADTQYF. Written as DNA, the CDR3 is TGTGCCAGCAGCCAAGATTACAGGGACGCAGATACGCAGTATTTT.

This clonotype was seen only a few times. The V gene is TRBV25-1, the J gene TRBJ1-2; 8 bases fit TRBD1. J lost 5 bases, V lost 6 bases, and 5 bases had no gene match. The CDR3 is 13 amino acids. Germline-derived CDR1 and CDR2 are MGHDK and SYGVNS. The CDR3 region has the DNA TGTGCCAGCAGCCCCGGACAGGGATATGGCTACACCTTC. It encodes CASSPGQGYGYTF.

This clonotype has at least ten counts. This chain uses TRBV20-1 with TRBJ2-6; D unresolved. V dropped 3 bases and J dropped 0 bases, with 12 bases sitting between them. This CDR3 contains 16 residues. CDR1 DFQATT and CDR2 SNEGSKA come from the germline V gene (reference sequence). The DNA of the CDR3 is TGCAGTGCTAGCCCAACTGGGGTCTCTGGGGCCAACGTCCTGACTTTC. It encodes CSASPTGVSGANVLTF.

This clonotype was recorded at least ten times. The rearrangement links TRBV27 to TRBJ1-2; D is perhaps TRBD1 (6 bases). Germline V gene sequence: CDR1 MNHEY, CDR2 SMNVEV (reference sequence). The CDR3 extends over 14 amino acids. Trimming shortened V by 8 bases and J by 4 bases, and 17 bases separated the two germline ends. The CDR3 DNA is TGTGCCAGCGGGTTATTCAGGGGAAGCTATGGCTACACCTTC. Translating it yields CASGLFRGSYGYTF.

The chain joins TRBV9 to TRBJ2-1; unclear D gene. Trimming removed 4 bases from V and 0 bases from J, with 11 bases in between. Germline CDR1 SGDLS, CDR2 YYNGEE. The CDR3 contains 15 residues. The CDR3 sequence is CASSTTTSSYNEQFF. In DNA form, the CDR3 reads TGTGCCAGCAGCACTACTACGAGCTCCTACAATGAGCAGTTCTTC.

V gene TRBV7-9 combines with J gene TRBJ1-2; D unresolved. The V end was cut by 3 bases, the J end by 7 bases, with 12 bases between. The CDR3 loop spans 13 amino acids. Looked up from germline, CDR1 is SEHNR and CDR2 is FQNEAQ (reference sequence). This CDR3 is CASSLFPQTGYTF. Here the CDR3 DNA reads TGTGCCAGCAGCTTGTTCCCCCAGACTGGCTACACCTTC.

V and J are TRBV9 and TRBJ2-2; 9 nucleotides agree with TRBD2. The V gene end was trimmed by 4 bases and the J gene end by 5 bases; junction bases not matched to a gene: 12. The CDR3 runs to 17 residues. The germline gives CDR1 SGDLS, CDR2 YYNGEE. CDR3 bases: TGTGCCAGCAGCAGGAGCGGTAGCGGGAGATTGACCGGGGAGCTGTTTTTT. The encoded protein is CASSRSGSGRLTGELFF.

This clonotype was recorded at least ten times. The chain employs TRBV29-1 and TRBJ2-1; possibly TRBD1 for D (5 bases). V was cut by 2 bases and J by 6 bases, with 8 bases left in between. Germline-derived CDR1 and CDR2 are SQVTM and ANQGSEA. This CDR3 spans 12 amino acids. The DNA of the CDR3 is TGCAGCGTTGAATATGGGGCCAATGAGCAGTTCTTC. It yields the protein CSVEYGANEQFF.

The gene calls are TRBV27 and TRBJ2-7; 7 bases map to TRBD1. Germline V gene lookup returns CDR1 MNHEY and CDR2 SMNVEV (reference sequence). After removal of 4 bases from V and 6 bases from J, the junction contained 3 bases not matched to a gene. The length of the CDR3 is 12 residues. The CDR3 DNA reads TGTGCCAGCAGTTACAGGGGAACCGAGCAGTACTTC. Translation: CASSYRGTEQYF.

In this sample, this clonotype turned up a few times. The CDR3 loop reads CASSLGSLGETQYF. CDR3 DNA: TGTGCCAGCAGCTTAGGTTCCTTGGGGGAGACCCAGTACTTC. This chain joins TRBV7-6 and TRBJ2-5; D is undetermined. The V and J ends lost 1 base and 5 bases respectively, with 11 bases between them. CDR1 and CDR2 (germline): SGHVS, FNYEAQ. CDR3 length: 14 amino acids. The full variable domain, its missing parts supplied by reference TRBV7-6 and TRBJ2-5, is GAGVSQSPRYKVTKRGQDVALRCDPISGHVSLYWYRQALGQGPEFLTYFNYEAQQDKSGLPNDRFSAERPEGSISTLTIQRTEQRDSAMYRCASSLGSLGETQYFGPGTRLLVL.

J is TRBJ2-5 and V is TRBV27, with a tentative D call TRBD2 (6 bases). The V gene's germline CDR1 is MNHEY and CDR2 SMNVEV (reference sequence). CDR3 length equals 17 residues. V lost 5 bases, J lost 1 base, and 20 bases lay in between. CDR3: CASSPGEAGHFQETQYF. The DNA for the CDR3 is TGTGCCAGCAGTCCTGGTGAGGCGGGGCACTTCCAAGAGACCCAGTACTTC.

This clonotype was observed many times. This chain joins TRBV21-1 and TRBJ1-4. TRBV21-1 is marked as a pseudogene. The CDR3 covers 14 residues. The CDR3 spells CASSTHRVGEKLFF. CDR3 coding DNA: TGTGCCAGCAGCACCCACAGAGTAGGGGAAAAACTGTTTTTT.

The sample holds many counts of this clonotype. V and J are TRBV6-6 and TRBJ1-1; D gene ambiguous. Trimming cost V 5 bases and J 1 base, with 11 bases left between them. The length of the CDR3 is 14 residues. The germline V gene has CDR1 MNHNY and CDR2 SVGAGI (reference sequence). The CDR3 reads CASSQLFGNTEAFF. In DNA form, the CDR3 reads TGTGCCAGCAGTCAACTTTTCGGGAACACTGAAGCTTTCTTT.